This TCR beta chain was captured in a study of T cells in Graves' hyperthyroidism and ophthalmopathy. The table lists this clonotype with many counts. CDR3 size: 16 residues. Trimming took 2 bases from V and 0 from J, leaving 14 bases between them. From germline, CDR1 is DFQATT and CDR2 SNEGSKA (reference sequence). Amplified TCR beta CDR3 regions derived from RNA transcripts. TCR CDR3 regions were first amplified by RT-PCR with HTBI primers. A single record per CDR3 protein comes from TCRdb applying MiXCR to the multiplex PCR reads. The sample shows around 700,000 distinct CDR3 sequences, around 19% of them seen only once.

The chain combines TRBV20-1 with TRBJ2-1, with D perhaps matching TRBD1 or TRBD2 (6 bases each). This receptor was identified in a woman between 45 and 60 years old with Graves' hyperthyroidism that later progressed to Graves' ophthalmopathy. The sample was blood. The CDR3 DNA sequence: TGCAGTGCTAGATATTTCGGGGGCCTCTCCTACAATGAGCAGTTCTTC. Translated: CSARYFGGLSYNEQFF.